The T cell receptor beta chain under discussion was sequenced for a study of blood T cell repertoires in COVID-19. V lost 2 bases, J lost 0 bases, and 20 bases lay in between. Germline V CDR1 and CDR2: MDHEN, SYDVKM. This CDR3 has 20 residues. Data came from immunoSEQ multiplex PCR; TCRdb stores just in-frame clones and leaves some out. The sample carries about 250,000 clones, around nine tenths recorded once. The J gene is TRBJ2-6, the V gene TRBV28, with D possibly being TRBD2 (6 bases). Sequencing used peripheral blood. This TCR derives from a woman in her sixties who had recovered from COVID-19. The CDR3 sequence is CASSLPDSEGLSSGANVLTF. The CDR3 DNA is TGTGCCAGCAGTTTACCCGATTCGGAGGGCCTCAGCTCTGGGGCCAACGTCCTGACTTTC.